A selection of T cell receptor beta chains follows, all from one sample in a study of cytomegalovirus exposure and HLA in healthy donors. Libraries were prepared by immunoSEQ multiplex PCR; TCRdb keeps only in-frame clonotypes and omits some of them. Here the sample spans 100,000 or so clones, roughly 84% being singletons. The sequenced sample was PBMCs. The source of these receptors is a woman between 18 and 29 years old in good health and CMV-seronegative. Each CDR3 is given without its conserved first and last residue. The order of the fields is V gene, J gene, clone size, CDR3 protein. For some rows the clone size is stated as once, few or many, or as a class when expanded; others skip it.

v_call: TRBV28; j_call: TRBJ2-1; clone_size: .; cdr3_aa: ASKGQIPFNEQF
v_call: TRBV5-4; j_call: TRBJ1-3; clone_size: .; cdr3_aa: ASSLDRGGSGNTIY
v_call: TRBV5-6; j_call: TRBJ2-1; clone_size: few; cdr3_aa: ASSWTGSYNEQF
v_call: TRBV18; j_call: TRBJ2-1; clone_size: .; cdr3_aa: ASSPLQRTSGGSNEQF
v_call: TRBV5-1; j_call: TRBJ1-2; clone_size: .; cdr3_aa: ASTKEGYDYT
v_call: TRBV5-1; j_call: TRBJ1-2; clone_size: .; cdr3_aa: ASSLAARVEGYT
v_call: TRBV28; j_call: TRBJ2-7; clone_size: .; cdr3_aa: AANQGYEQY
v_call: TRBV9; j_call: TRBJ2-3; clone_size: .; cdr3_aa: ASSVVGRNSDTQY
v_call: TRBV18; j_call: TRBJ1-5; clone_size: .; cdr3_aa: ASSRDRGRNQPQH
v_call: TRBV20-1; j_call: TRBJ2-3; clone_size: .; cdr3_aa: SPTGDTQY
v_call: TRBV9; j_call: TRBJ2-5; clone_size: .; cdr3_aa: ASSVGLAGMETQY
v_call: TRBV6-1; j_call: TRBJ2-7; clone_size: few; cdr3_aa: ASSVGTGFSYEQY
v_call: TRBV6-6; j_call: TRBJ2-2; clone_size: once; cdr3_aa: ASSYSGPGELF
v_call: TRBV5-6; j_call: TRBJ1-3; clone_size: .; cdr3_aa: ASSFMGGDSGNTIY
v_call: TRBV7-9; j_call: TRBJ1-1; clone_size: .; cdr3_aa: ASSPGSEAF
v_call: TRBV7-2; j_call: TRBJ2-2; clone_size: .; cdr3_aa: ASSPRQVPGELF
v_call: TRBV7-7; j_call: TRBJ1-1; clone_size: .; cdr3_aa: ASSLNAKTEAF
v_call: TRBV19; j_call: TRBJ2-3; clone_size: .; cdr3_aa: ASSIIRDNTDTQY
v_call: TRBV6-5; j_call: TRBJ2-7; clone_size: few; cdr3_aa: ASSYSGSDEQY
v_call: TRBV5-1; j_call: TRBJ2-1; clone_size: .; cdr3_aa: ASSLSPSGGTNEQF
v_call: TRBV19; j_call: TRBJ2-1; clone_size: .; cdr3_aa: ASRDRGRSNEQF
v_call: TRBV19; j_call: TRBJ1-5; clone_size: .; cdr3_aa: ASSLRDSNQPQH
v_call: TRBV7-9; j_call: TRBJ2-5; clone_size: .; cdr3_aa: ASSTFEGARETQY
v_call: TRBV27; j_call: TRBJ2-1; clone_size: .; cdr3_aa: ASSWTSGNNEQF
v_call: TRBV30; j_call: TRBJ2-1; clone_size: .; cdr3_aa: ACPAGGPDNEQF
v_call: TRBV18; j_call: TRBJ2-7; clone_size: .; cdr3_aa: ASSPLIRDRGPSYEQY
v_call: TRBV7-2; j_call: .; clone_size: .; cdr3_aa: ASSLNGRALVHEQY
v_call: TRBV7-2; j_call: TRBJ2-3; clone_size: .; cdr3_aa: ASSSVVAADTQY
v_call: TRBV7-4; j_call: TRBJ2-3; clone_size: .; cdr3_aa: ASSLGLAGATDTQY
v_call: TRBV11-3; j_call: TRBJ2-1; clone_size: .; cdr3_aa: ASSRDRSEQF
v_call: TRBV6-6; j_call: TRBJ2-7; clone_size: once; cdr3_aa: ASRGGNSGFDEQY
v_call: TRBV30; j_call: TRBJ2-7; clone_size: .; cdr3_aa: AWSTGLGEQY
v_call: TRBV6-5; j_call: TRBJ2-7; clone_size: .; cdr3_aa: ASSPDREPGYEQY
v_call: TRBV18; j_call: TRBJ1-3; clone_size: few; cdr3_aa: ASSHRTGESSGNTIY
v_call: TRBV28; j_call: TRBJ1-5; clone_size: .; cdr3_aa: ASSLVGVGNQPQH
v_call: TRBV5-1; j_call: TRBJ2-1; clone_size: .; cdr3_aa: ASSTTPAGTSTYNEQF
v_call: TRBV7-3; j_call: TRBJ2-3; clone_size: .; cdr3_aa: ASSSAGGWSDTQY
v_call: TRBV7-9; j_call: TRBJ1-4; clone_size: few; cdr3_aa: ASSLDHGIREKLF
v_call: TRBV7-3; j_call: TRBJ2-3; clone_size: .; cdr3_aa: ASSSAPGLAASTDTQY
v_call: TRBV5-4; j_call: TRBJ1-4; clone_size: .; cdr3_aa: ASSQTGAYEKLF
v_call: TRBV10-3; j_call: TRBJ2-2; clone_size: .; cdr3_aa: AISPSGGSTGELF
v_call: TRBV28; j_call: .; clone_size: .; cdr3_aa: ASSFREGYYEQY
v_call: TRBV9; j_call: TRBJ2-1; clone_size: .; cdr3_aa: ASSVGALGGRGAYNEQF
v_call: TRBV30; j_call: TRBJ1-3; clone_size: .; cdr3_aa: AWSVIRQGILLNRIY
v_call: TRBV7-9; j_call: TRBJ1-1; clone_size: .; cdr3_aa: ASSLSSGTEAF
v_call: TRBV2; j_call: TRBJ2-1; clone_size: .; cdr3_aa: ASSFTYNEQF
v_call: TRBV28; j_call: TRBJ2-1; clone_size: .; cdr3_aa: ASSFFSSYNEQF
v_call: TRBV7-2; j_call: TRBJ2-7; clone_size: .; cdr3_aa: ASSLPGFSYEQY
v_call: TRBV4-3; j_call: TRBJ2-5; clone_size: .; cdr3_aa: ASSQDLEDQETQY
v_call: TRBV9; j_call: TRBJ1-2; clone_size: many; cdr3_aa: ASSVSGYGYT
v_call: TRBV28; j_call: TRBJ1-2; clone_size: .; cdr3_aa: ASSSLPTGSYGYT
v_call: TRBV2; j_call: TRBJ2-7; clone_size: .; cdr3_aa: ASSDWAGGSYEQY
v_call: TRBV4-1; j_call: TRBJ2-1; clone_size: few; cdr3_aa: ASSQQIPRRSSGVNYNEQF
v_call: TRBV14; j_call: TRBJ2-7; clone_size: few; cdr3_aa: ASGQGYSYEQY
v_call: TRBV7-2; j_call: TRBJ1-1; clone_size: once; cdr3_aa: ASSLGLGQGNTEAF
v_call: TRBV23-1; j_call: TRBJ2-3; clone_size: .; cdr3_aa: ASSPGTGYSDTQY
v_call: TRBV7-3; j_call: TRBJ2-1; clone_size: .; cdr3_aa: ASSAGSRDDEQF
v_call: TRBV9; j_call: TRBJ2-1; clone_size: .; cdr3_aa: ASSVALTQGDNEQF
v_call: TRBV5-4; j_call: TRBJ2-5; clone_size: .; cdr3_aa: ASSRRTGVEETQY